This T cell receptor (beta chain) was recorded in a study of response to subunit inactivated influenza vaccine. Remarks on this clonotype: Its antigen is undetermined.

General study points: Each seasonal influenza vaccination, the authors suggested, recruits few new T cells.

In TCRdb, the RT-PCR reads were re-called with MiXCR into one record per CDR3 protein. The sample lists some 570,000 distinct CDR3 sequences; about 11% were seen once. Trimming cost V 2 bases and J 4 bases, with 16 bases left between them. Germline-derived CDR1 and CDR2 are MNHEY and SMNVEV (reference sequence). There are 16 residues in the CDR3. These same data were also listed under a study on T cells expressing NK-cell markers. This second study notes: UMIs accompanied the 5'RACE template switching by which TCR beta cDNA was made.

Source: PBMCs from blood, taken on the day of vaccination. The chain couples TRBV27 to TRBJ2-3; D could derive from TRBD1 or TRBD2 (5 bases each). The origin of this receptor is a man aged 50 or older who received an inactivated influenza vaccine. The chain's CDR3 is CASSLQGPDAPDTQYF. Here the CDR3 DNA reads TGTGCCAGCAGTTTACAGGGACCTGACGCCCCAGATACGCAGTATTTT.